This passage covers 7 T cell receptor beta chains from one sample sequenced in a study of radiotherapy plus CTLA-4 blockade in lung cancer. Produced via immunoSEQ multiplex PCR; TCRdb's table is partial and in-frame only. The repertoire has about 32,000 clones, 60% to 85% of them found once; the top ten carry 13% to 15%. The sample in question was peripheral blood, obtained from a patient treated with radiotherapy plus ipilimumab. The receptors were gathered from a human donor with non-small cell lung cancer that progressed on radiotherapy plus ipilimumab.

The chain joins TRBV5-1 to TRBJ2-5; D remains ambiguous. The V end was cut by 4 bases, the J end by 5 bases, with 12 bases between. CDR1 is SGHRS and CDR2 is YFSETQ in the germline V gene. The CDR3 contains 13 residues. The chain's CDR3 is CASSLAIWETQYF. In DNA, the CDR3 is TGCGCCAGCAGCCTGGCGATTTGGGAGACCCAGTACTTC.

The V gene is TRBV2, the J gene TRBJ2-7, with 7 positions matching TRBD1. The V gene end was trimmed by 1 base and the J gene end by 2 bases; junction bases not matched to a gene: 5. The CDR3 is 15 amino acids. The germline V gene encodes CDR1 SNHLY and CDR2 FYNNEI. The CDR3 spells CASSEGLDRAYEQYF. The CDR3, as DNA: TGTGCCAGCAGTGAAGGCTTAGACAGGGCCTACGAGCAGTACTTC.

The chain links TRBV6-6 to TRBJ2-1; TRBD2 is a possible D gene (6 bases). This CDR3 has 13 residues. From germline, CDR1 is MNHNY and CDR2 SVGAGI (reference sequence). V lost 7 bases and J 9 bases, leaving 16 bases between the germline ends. The CDR3 coding sequence is TGTGCCAGCAACCAACTAGCTCAGGGTGAGCAGTTCTTC. Its translation: CASNQLAQGEQFF.

This sequence joins TRBV19 and TRBJ2-2, with a tentative D call TRBD2 (7 bases). This CDR3 is 12 amino acids long. Between the trimmed V and J ends, which lost 3 bases and 11 bases, there was a span of 10 bases. Germline assignment: CDR1 LNHDA and CDR2 SQIVND (reference sequence). The CDR3: CASSMGGPELFF. The DNA of the CDR3 is TGTGCCAGTAGTATGGGGGGGCCCGAGCTGTTTTTT.

V is TRBV5-1 and J is TRBJ2-1; D possibly corresponds to TRBD1 (6 bases). Germline assignment: CDR1 SGHRS and CDR2 YFSETQ. V was cut by 1 base and J by 7 bases, with 12 bases left in between. The CDR3 loop spans 14 amino acids. CDR3 sequence (DNA): TGCGCCAGCAGCTTGTCCCCAGGGGATAATGAGCAGTTCTTC. It encodes CASSLSPGDNEQFF.

This sequence joins TRBV7-8 and TRBJ1-1; no reliable D call. CDR3 size: 12 residues. Germline V CDR1 and CDR2: SGHVS, FQNEAQ. V lost 5 bases to trimming and J lost 3 bases, with 7 bases between them. CDR3 DNA: TGTGCCAGCAGCAAACCGGACACTGAAGCTTTCTTT. Protein: CASSKPDTEAFF. The full variable domain, rest sourced from reference TRBV7-8 and TRBJ1-1, is GAGVSQSPRYKVAKRGQDVALRCDPISGHVSLFWYQQALGQGPEFLTYFQNEAQLDKSGLPSDRFFAERPEGSVSTLKIQRTQQEDSAVYLCASSKPDTEAFFGQGTRLTVV.

The J gene is TRBJ1-1, the V gene TRBV9; TRBD1 agrees at 7 bases. The CDR3 contains 14 residues. Germline CDR1 is SGDLS and CDR2 is YYNGEE. V was pared by 3 bases and J by 0 bases, with 2 bases of the junction left unmatched. The CDR3 DNA reads TGTGCCAGCAGCGCGGGACAGTTGAACACTGAAGCTTTCTTT. Residues: CASSAGQLNTEAFF.